This entry lists 19 T cell receptor beta chains sequenced from one sample in a study of siplizumab effects on memory and regulatory T cells. Assay used: immunoSEQ multiplex PCR; TCRdb lists only in-frame clones, some missing. In the table there are some 100,000 clones, more than 85% of which are singletons. The sequencing input was CD4+ T cells sorted from blood. Receptors originate from a human donor in good health.

This rearrangement joins TRBV5-1 to TRBJ2-3, with 7 nucleotides matching TRBD1. J gave up 1 base and V 4 bases, and 6 bases lay outside the gene matches. The CDR3 covers 15 residues. Germline V gene data show CDR1 as SGHRS and CDR2 as YFSETQ. The CDR3 sequence is CASSITGAGTDTQYF. The CDR3 DNA follows: TGCGCCAGCAGCATCACAGGGGCCGGCACAGATACGCAGTATTTT.

This rearrangement joins TRBV11-2 to TRBJ2-3, with 8 bases identical to TRBD2. Germline V gives CDR1 SGHAT, CDR2 FQNNGV. The CDR3 is 16 amino acids. Trimming removed 0 bases from V and 1 base from J; junction bases left unmatched: 3. CDR3 residues: CASSLEPAGGTDTQYF. The CDR3 DNA reads TGTGCCAGCAGCTTAGAGCCAGCGGGGGGCACAGATACGCAGTATTTT.

The chain couples TRBV2 to TRBJ2-5; D unclear. The CDR3 is made up of 11 amino acids. Between the trimmed V and J ends, which lost 6 bases and 2 bases, there was a span of 4 bases. The V gene's germline CDR1 is SNHLY and CDR2 FYNNEI. The CDR3 reads CASREQETQYF. The CDR3 nucleotides read TGTGCCAGCAGAGAACAAGAGACCCAGTACTTC.

The gene calls are TRBV6-4 and TRBJ2-2; TRBD1 aligns across 11 bases. This CDR3 is built from 16 residues. CDR1 and CDR2 from the germline V gene are MRHNA and SNTAGT. The V gene end was trimmed by 4 bases and the J gene end by 7 bases; junction bases not matched to a gene: 8. The CDR3 protein is CASSALGQGAGGELFF. The CDR3 nucleotides are TGTGCCAGCAGTGCGCTTGGACAGGGGGCCGGCGGGGAGCTGTTTTTT.

The V gene is TRBV9, the J gene TRBJ2-1; a weak D match, TRBD2 (6 bases). The V gene's germline CDR1 is SGDLS and CDR2 YYNGEE. The CDR3 runs to 15 residues. V lost 0 bases to trimming and J lost 3 bases, with 10 bases between them. This CDR3 is CASSVVSGDYNEQFF. CDR3 nucleotides: TGTGCCAGCAGCGTAGTCTCGGGGGACTACAATGAGCAGTTCTTC.

The chain combines TRBV11-3 with TRBJ2-7; D might be TRBD1 (5 bases). V lost 5 bases and J 13 bases, leaving 18 bases between the germline ends. The CDR3 has 12 residues. Germline V CDR1 and CDR2: SGHNT, YENEEA. The CDR3 nucleotides read TGTGCCAGCAGCAAAAACCTAGGGGAATCCTACTTC. Residues: CASSKNLGESYF.

The chain uses TRBV13 and TRBJ2-3; 9 nucleotides match TRBD2. Trimming cost V 5 bases and J 7 bases; bases outside gene matches: 4. CDR3 length: 13 residues. Per the germline V gene, CDR1 is PRHDT and CDR2 is FYEKMQ (reference sequence). CDR3 sequence reads: CASSPSGTYTQYF. The CDR3 DNA follows: TGTGCCAGCAGCCCTAGCGGGACTTATACGCAGTATTTT.

This rearrangement joins TRBV5-1 to TRBJ2-5; no firm D call. There are 12 residues in the CDR3. CDR1 and CDR2 (germline): SGHRS, YFSETQ. The V and J ends lost 1 base and 2 bases respectively, with 3 bases between them. The CDR3 loop reads CASSLIQETQYF. CDR3 nucleotides: TGCGCCAGCAGCTTGATTCAAGAGACCCAGTACTTC. Full variable domain (rest looked up from reference TRBV5-1 and TRBJ2-5): KAGVTQTPRYLIKTRGQQVTLSCSPISGHRSVSWYQQTPGQGLQFLFEYFSETQRNKGNFPGRFSGRQFSNSRSEMNVSTLELGDSALYLCASSLIQETQYFGPGTRLLVL.

The chain combines TRBV6-5 with TRBJ2-5; D might be TRBD1 or TRBD2, each matching 6 bases. V lost 5 bases to trimming and J lost 4 bases, with 8 bases between them. The CDR3 is made up of 12 amino acids. Germline V lookup: CDR1 MNHEY, CDR2 SVGAGI. CDR3 in amino acids: CASSKGGETQYF. CDR3 DNA: TGTGCCAGCAGTAAGGGGGGAGAGACCCAGTACTTC.

This chain connects TRBV5-4 to TRBJ2-1; 10 bases are shared with TRBD2. CDR1 and CDR2 (germline): SGHNT, YYREEE (reference sequence). The J segment lost 5 bases and the V segment lost 7 bases, leaving 6 bases of the junction unmatched. CDR3 length: 14 amino acids. The CDR3 DNA follows: TGTGCCAGCCCCGGGACTAGCGACGACAATGAGCAGTTCTTC. Its protein product is CASPGTSDDNEQFF. The full variable domain, with the rest looked up from reference TRBV5-4 and TRBJ2-1, is ETGVTQSPTHLIKTRGQQVTLRCSSQSGHNTVSWYQQALGQGPQFIFQYYREEENGRGNFPPRFSGLQFPNYSSELNVNALELDDSALYLCASPGTSDDNEQFFGPGTRLTVL.

This chain links TRBV9 with TRBJ1-1; D may be TRBD1 (5 bases). The V gene's germline CDR1 is SGDLS and CDR2 YYNGEE. Trimming removed 0 bases at V and 6 bases at J, with 12 bases between. The CDR3 is 14 amino acids. CDR3 sequence (DNA): TGTGCCAGCAGCGTAGCTGGGGAAGGGGCTGAAGCTTTCTTT. It codes for CASSVAGEGAEAFF.

The chain uses TRBV19 and TRBJ2-1; the match to TRBD2 covers 14 bases. CDR3 length: 15 residues. V shed 4 bases, J shed 10 bases, and the junction held 6 bases outside the gene matches. Germline V CDR1 and CDR2: LNHDA, SQIVND (reference sequence). Here the CDR3 DNA reads TGTGCCAGTAGTAAGACTAGCGGGGGGGCACCCGAGCAGTTCTTC. This translates into CASSKTSGGAPEQFF.

The V gene is TRBV4-3, the J gene TRBJ2-3, with D maybe TRBD2 (7 bases). Germline CDR1 reads LGHNA; CDR2 reads YSLEER. V was shortened by 2 bases and J by 1 base, with 13 bases between the two germline ends. This CDR3 is built from 16 residues. The CDR3 region has the DNA TGCGCCAGCAGCCAACTACAAGGGGGGGGCACAGATACGCAGTATTTT. As protein: CASSQLQGGGTDTQYF.

The chain is built from TRBV6-5 and TRBJ1-1; D is perhaps TRBD1 (6 bases). This CDR3 is 15 amino acids long. In germline, CDR1 is MNHEY, CDR2 SVGAGI. The V end lost 0 bases, the J end lost 3 bases, and 11 bases lay between the germline ends. The CDR3 DNA reads TGTGCCAGCAGTTACTCTGCAGGGGTGGACACTGAAGCTTTCTTT. Translation: CASSYSAGVDTEAFF.

CDR3 nucleotides: TGCGCCAGCAACGGACTAGCGGGGGCCTACAATGAGCAGTTCTTC. Protein sequence: CASNGLAGAYNEQFF. The chain carries TRBV5-1 and TRBJ2-1, with 13 bases identical to TRBD2. Germline V gene sequence: CDR1 SGHRS, CDR2 YFSETQ. The ends lost 6 bases at V and 2 bases at J; junction bases unmatched: 2. This CDR3 contains 15 residues.

This chain links TRBV9 with TRBJ2-3; D is unresolved. This CDR3 comprises 15 residues. Trimming cost V 2 bases and J 4 bases, with 14 bases left between them. CDR1 is SGDLS and CDR2 is YYNGEE in the germline V gene. The CDR3 DNA sequence: TGTGCCAGCAGCGTGTCATCTCTGGACCCAGATACGCAGTATTTT. Translated, it gives CASSVSSLDPDTQYF. The full variable domain, in which reference TRBV9 and TRBJ2-3 provide the parts outside the CDR3, is DSGVTQTPKHLITATGQRVTLRCSPRSGDLSVYWYQQSLDQGLQFLIQYYNGEERAKGNILERFSAQQFPDLHSELNLSSLELGDSALYFCASSVSSLDPDTQYFGPGTRLTVL.

The sample holds one count of this clone. The gene calls are TRBV29-1 and TRBJ2-7, with D perhaps TRBD2 (5 bases). The CDR3 sequence is 12 residues long. Trimming left V 7 bases short and J 0 bases short, with 10 bases between. Per the germline V gene, CDR1 is SQVTM and CDR2 is ANQGSEA. The CDR3 sequence: CSGERDSYEQYF. The DNA for the CDR3 is TGCAGCGGAGAGAGGGACTCCTACGAGCAGTACTTC.

The chain links TRBV19 to TRBJ1-1; D gene ambiguous. Trimming took 3 bases from V and 4 from J, leaving 6 bases between them. The CDR3 length is 12 residues. Germline CDR1 and CDR2: LNHDA and SQIVND (reference sequence). The CDR3 DNA reads TGTGCCAGTAGTATCTTGGGCACTGAAGCTTTCTTT. It yields the protein CASSILGTEAFF.

This clone has just one count. V and J are TRBV28 and TRBJ1-1; D is unclear. CDR1 and CDR2 from the germline V gene are MDHEN and SYDVKM. Trimming took 4 bases from V and 10 from J, leaving 10 bases between them. CDR3 length: 11 amino acids. CDR3 DNA: TGTGCCAGCAGTTCCCGGGAGCGAGCTTTCTTT. As protein: CASSSRERAFF. Variable domain in full (rest from reference TRBV28 and TRBJ1-1): DVKVTQSSRYLVKRTGEKVFLECVQDMDHENMFWYRQDPGLGLRLIYFSYDVKMKEKGDIPEGYSVSREKKERFSLILESASTNQTSMYLCASSSRERAFFGQGTRLTVV.